Following are 12 T cell receptor beta chains from one sample sequenced in a study of T cell responses to AZD1222 COVID-19 vaccine. Sequencing used immunoSEQ multiplex PCR; TCRdb keeps in-frame clones, though not all of them. The table has about 100,000 clones, about 85% seen once. The material was peripheral blood, obtained on day 0 of AZD1222 vaccination. These receptor sequences come from an adult in good health.

The V and J genes are TRBV6-2 or TRBV6-3 and TRBJ2-3; D not resolved. Trimming took 2 bases from V and 6 from J, leaving 12 bases between them. Germline loops: CDR1 MNHEY, CDR2 SVGEGT. CDR3 length: 14 residues. The CDR3 loop is CASSYPPGGDTQYF. The CDR3 coding sequence is TGTGCCAGCAGTTACCCCCCCGGTGGGGATACGCAGTATTTT.

This chain connects TRBV5-1 to TRBJ1-2; TRBD1 might be the D (5 bases). The CDR3 extends over 12 amino acids. Germline V gene lookup returns CDR1 SGHRS and CDR2 YFSETQ. Trimming took 4 bases from V and 4 from J, leaving 8 bases between them. This chain's CDR3 is CASSRDAYGYTF. CDR3 DNA sequence: TGCGCCAGCAGCAGGGACGCCTATGGCTACACCTTC.

The chain employs TRBV20-1 and TRBJ1-2; no firm D call. Per the germline V gene, CDR1 is DFQATT and CDR2 is SNEGSKA (reference sequence). This CDR3 has 11 amino acids. Trimming took off 1 base at V and 7 bases at J, with 7 bases between the two ends. CDR3 sequence (DNA): TGCAGTGCTAGAGGGGGTGGTGGCTACACCTTC. Translated: CSARGGGGYTF.

The chain is built from TRBV7-3 and TRBJ1-4; 7 nucleotides match TRBD1. This CDR3 has 19 residues. Trimming took 5 bases from V and 0 from J; bases not matched to a gene: 15. Per the germline V gene, CDR1 is SGHTA and CDR2 is FQGTGA. CDR3 DNA sequence: TGTGCCAGCAGCCCCAGGGAACAGGGGTCTAGGACAACTAATGAAAAACTGTTTTTT. Protein product: CASSPREQGSRTTNEKLFF.

This rearrangement joins TRBV7-9 to TRBJ2-2; perhaps TRBD1 as D (6 bases). The V gene lost 3 bases and the J gene lost 5 bases, with 22 bases spanning the gap. Germline loops: CDR1 SEHNR, CDR2 FQNEAQ (reference sequence). There are 18 residues in the CDR3. DNA for the CDR3: TGTGCCAGCAGCTTTCCTCAGGGGCCTAATAGGGGGACCGGGGAGCTGTTTTTT. It is translated as CASSFPQGPNRGTGELFF.

The chain links TRBV9 to TRBJ2-1, with 7 bases aligning to TRBD2. Trimming took 2 bases from V and 3 from J; bases not matched to a gene: 8. This CDR3 spans 16 amino acids. From germline, CDR1 is SGDLS and CDR2 YYNGEE. Here the CDR3 reads CASSVRLANGYNEQFF. In DNA, the CDR3 is TGTGCCAGCAGCGTTAGACTAGCCAACGGCTACAATGAGCAGTTCTTC.

This clone was detected only once. CDR3 sequence: CSATPKGGYTF. The CDR3 DNA follows: TGCAGTGCTACTCCGAAGGGCGGCTACACCTTC. The genes are TRBV20-1 and TRBJ1-2; no definite D call. V was clipped by 4 bases and J by 8 bases, with 11 bases between them. CDR3 length: 11 amino acids. The germline V gene encodes CDR1 DFQATT and CDR2 SNEGSKA (reference sequence).

The rearrangement uses TRBV14 and TRBJ2-3, with D perhaps given as TRBD1 or TRBD2 (5 bases each). Trimming removed 4 bases from V and 0 bases from J, with 17 bases in between. Germline CDR1 is SGHDN and CDR2 is FVKESK. This CDR3 is built from 17 residues. This CDR3 is CASSRAWGRPSTDTQYF. CDR3 sequence (DNA): TGTGCCAGCAGCCGAGCCTGGGGACGGCCTAGCACAGATACGCAGTATTTT.

Note on this clone: Other DNA sequences in this specimen translate into the identical CDR3. The chain recombines TRBV9 with TRBJ2-1; D unresolved. Trimming left V 0 bases short and J 0 bases short, with 7 bases between. The germline V gene encodes CDR1 SGDLS and CDR2 YYNGEE. CDR3 length equals 15 residues. CDR3 sequence: CASSVEDSSYNEQFF. CDR3 DNA: TGTGCCAGCAGCGTAGAAGATAGCTCCTACAATGAGCAGTTCTTC.

CDR3 in DNA: TGTGCCTCAAAACAGGAGAACACTGAAGCTTTCTTT. Its translation: CASKQENTEAFF. V is TRBV10-3 and J is TRBJ1-1, with TRBD1 as a possible D gene (5 bases). CDR1 is ENHRY, CDR2 SYGVKD, per germline. Trimming left V 11 bases short and J 1 base short, with 11 bases between. The CDR3 spans 12 residues.

The CDR3 sequence: CASSPALLLAGENTGELFF. CDR3 bases: TGTGCCAGCTCACCCGCCCTCCTACTAGCGGGGGAGAACACCGGGGAGCTGTTTTTT. The rearrangement uses TRBV18 and TRBJ2-2, with 11 positions matching TRBD2. The CDR3 spans 19 residues. Germline CDR1 and CDR2: KGHSH and LQKENI. The trim removed 3 bases at V and 1 base at J, leaving 10 bases unmatched. The full variable domain, its missing parts supplied by reference TRBV18 and TRBJ2-2, is NAGVMQNPRHLVRRRGQEARLRCSPMKGHSHVYWYRQLPEEGLKFMVYLQKENIIDESGMPKERFSAEFPKEGPSILRIQQVVRGDSAAYFCASSPALLLAGENTGELFFGEGSRLTVL.

This clone occurred many times. The V call is TRBV10-1, the J call TRBJ1-1; D is undetermined. This CDR3 has 14 amino acids. The germline V gene encodes CDR1 WNHNN and CDR2 SYGVQD (reference sequence). Trimming cost V 4 bases and J 3 bases, with 12 bases left between them. This CDR3 reads CASSAGSVDTEAFF. In DNA, the CDR3 is TGCGCCAGCAGTGCAGGTTCTGTGGACACTGAAGCTTTCTTT.